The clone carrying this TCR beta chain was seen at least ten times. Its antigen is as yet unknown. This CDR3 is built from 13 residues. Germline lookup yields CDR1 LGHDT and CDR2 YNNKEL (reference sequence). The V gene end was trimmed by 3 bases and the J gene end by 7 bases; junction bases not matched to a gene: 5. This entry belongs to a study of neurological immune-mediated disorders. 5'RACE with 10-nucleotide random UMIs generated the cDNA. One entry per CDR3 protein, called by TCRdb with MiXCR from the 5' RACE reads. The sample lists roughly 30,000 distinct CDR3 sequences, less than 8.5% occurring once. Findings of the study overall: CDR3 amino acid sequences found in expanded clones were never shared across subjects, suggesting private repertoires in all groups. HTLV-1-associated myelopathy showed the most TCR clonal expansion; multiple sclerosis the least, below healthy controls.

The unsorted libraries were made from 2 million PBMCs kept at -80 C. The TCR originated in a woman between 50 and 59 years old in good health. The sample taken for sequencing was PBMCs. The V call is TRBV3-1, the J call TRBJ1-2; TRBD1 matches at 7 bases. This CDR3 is CASSQRQGAGYTF. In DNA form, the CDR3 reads TGTGCCAGCAGCCAGAGACAGGGTGCTGGCTACACCTTC. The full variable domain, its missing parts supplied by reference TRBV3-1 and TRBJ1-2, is DTAVSQTPKYLVTQMGNDKSIKCEQNLGHDTMYWYKQDSKKFLKIMFSYNNKELIINETVPNRFSPKSPDKAHLNLHINSLELGDSAVYFCASSQRQGAGYTFGSGTRLTVV.